This passage covers 28 T cell receptor beta chains from one sample sequenced in a study of control samples from healthy donors and cancer patients. This table comes from immunoSEQ multiplex PCR, and its TCRdb copy is limited to in-frame clones, with some not included. The table shows 150,000 or so clones, with around 93% occurring only once. Material for sequencing was blood. Receptor source: a woman aged 55-69 years in good health.

This chain joins TRBV19 and TRBJ2-5; D perhaps matches TRBD1 (6 bases). The CDR3 has 14 residues. Germline loops: CDR1 LNHDA, CDR2 SQIVND (reference sequence). The V gene lost 6 bases and the J gene lost 0 bases, with 11 bases spanning the gap. CDR3 sequence: CASRKQGNQETQYF. In nucleotides, the CDR3 is TGTGCCAGTAGGAAACAGGGAAACCAAGAGACCCAGTACTTC.

The chain joins TRBV6-4 to TRBJ1-2; D unresolved. CDR1 and CDR2 from the germline V gene are MRHNA and SNTAGT. V gave up 4 bases and J gave up 7 bases, with 10 bases separating them. The CDR3 extends over 12 amino acids. In nucleotides, the CDR3 is TGTGCCAGCAGTGCGGATCAGCGTGGCTACACCTTC. Translating gives CASSADQRGYTF.

The table lists this clone with a few counts. This chain links TRBV7-9 with TRBJ1-2; 8 nucleotides line up with TRBD1. V lost 5 bases and J lost 1; bases outside the gene matches: 6. Germline CDR1 SEHNR, CDR2 FQNEAQ (reference sequence). The CDR3 runs to 15 residues. CDR3 sequence reads: CASSVDRGLNYGYTF. The CDR3 DNA sequence: TGTGCCAGCAGCGTCGACAGGGGACTTAACTATGGCTACACCTTC.

V is TRBV24-1 and J is TRBJ2-7; perhaps TRBD1 as D (5 bases). Trimming removed 0 bases at V and 0 bases at J, with 14 bases between. The germline gives CDR1 KGHDR, CDR2 SFDVKD. This CDR3 comprises 17 residues. Here the CDR3 reads CATSDLLWGRSSYEQYF. In DNA form, the CDR3 reads TGTGCCACCAGTGATTTGCTATGGGGCAGAAGCTCCTACGAGCAGTACTTC.

This chain joins TRBV6-1 and TRBJ2-2, with D hard to call. The V end was cut by 1 base, the J end by 0 bases, with 9 bases between. The CDR3 covers 16 residues. Germline loops: CDR1 MNHNS, CDR2 SASEGT. The CDR3 region is CASSEGGPPNTGELFF. The CDR3 DNA sequence: TGTGCCAGCAGTGAAGGGGGTCCTCCGAACACCGGGGAGCTGTTTTTT.

CDR3 residues: CASSSLAGGSASTDTQYF. DNA for the CDR3: TGTGCCAGCAGCTCCCTAGCGGGGGGATCTGCTAGCACAGATACGCAGTATTTT. The chain has TRBV7-3 and TRBJ2-3, with TRBD2 identical over 11 bases. Germline-derived CDR1 and CDR2 are SGHTA and FQGTGA. Trimming removed 4 bases from V and 0 bases from J; junction bases left unmatched: 9. This CDR3 region has 18 residues. The variable domain in full, with the rest retrieved from reference TRBV7-3 and TRBJ2-3, is GAGVSQTPSNKVTEKGKYVELRCDPISGHTALYWYRQSLGQGPEFLIYFQGTGAADDSGLPNDRFFAVRPEGSVSTLKIQRTERGDSAVYLCASSSLAGGSASTDTQYFGPGTRLTVL.

The chain couples TRBV4-2 to TRBJ1-2; D call uncertain. This CDR3 has 12 amino acids. The germline V gene encodes CDR1 LGHNA and CDR2 YNFKEQ. V was clipped by 3 bases and J by 2 bases, with 4 bases between them. CDR3 protein: CASSQSNYGYTF. The CDR3 bases are TGTGCCAGCAGCCAGTCCAACTATGGCTACACCTTC.

The V gene is TRBV11-3, the J gene TRBJ2-2; 8 positions agree with TRBD1. This CDR3 region has 16 residues. Germline CDR1 is SGHNT and CDR2 is YENEEA. V lost 6 bases to trimming and J lost 0 bases; unmatched junction nucleotides: 6. CDR3 sequence reads: CASSPGGVANTGELFF. The CDR3, as DNA: TGTGCCAGCAGTCCAGGGGGCGTAGCGAACACCGGGGAGCTGTTTTTT.

A single count supports this clone. V is TRBV4-1 and J is TRBJ2-5, with TRBD2 matching over 10 bases. J was trimmed by 4 bases and V by 6 bases; bases with no gene match: 8. There are 15 residues in the CDR3. The germline CDR1 and CDR2 sequences are MGHRA and YSYEKL. DNA of the CDR3: TGCGCCAGCAGACGTAGCGGGGGGCAGGCAGAGACCCAGTACTTC. Its protein is CASRRSGGQAETQYF.

This sequence joins TRBV18 and TRBJ1-3; no clear D gene. Trimming cost V 3 bases and J 4 bases, with 16 bases left between them. This CDR3 has 16 amino acids. Germline V lookup: CDR1 KGHSH, CDR2 LQKENI. The CDR3, as DNA: TGTGCCAGCTCACCCGTCGGAGCTGGGGAAGGAAACACCATATATTTT. Its protein is CASSPVGAGEGNTIYF.

V and J are TRBV4-3 and TRBJ1-4; D remains unclear. The CDR3 covers 15 residues. V shed 1 base and J shed 5 bases, with 11 bases lying between them. The germline V gene has CDR1 LGHNA and CDR2 YSLEER. The CDR3 is CASSQVAGDNEKLFF. The CDR3 nucleotides are TGCGCCAGCAGCCAAGTCGCGGGCGACAATGAAAAACTGTTTTTT.

This clone was observed a single time. The V and J genes are TRBV2 and TRBJ1-2, with a tentative D call TRBD1 (6 bases). V was pared by 4 bases and J by 8 bases, with 17 bases between. The CDR3 extends over 14 amino acids. From germline, CDR1 is SNHLY and CDR2 FYNNEI. CDR3 loop: CASSVTRDTSGYTF. The DNA of the CDR3 is TGTGCCAGCAGTGTAACGAGGGACACCAGCGGCTACACCTTC.

CDR3 DNA sequence: TGTGCCAGCAGTCGGGACCAGTCCTACAATGAGCAGTTCTTC. This sequence encodes CASSRDQSYNEQFF. V and J are TRBV6-5 and TRBJ2-1, with D perhaps matching TRBD1 or TRBD2 (5 bases each). Germline CDR1 reads MNHEY; CDR2 reads SVGAGI. The CDR3 runs to 14 residues. V shed 5 bases and J shed 1 base, with 9 bases lying between them.

The chain recombines TRBV6-6 with TRBJ1-4; D perhaps matches TRBD1 (6 bases). Germline CDR1 and CDR2: MNHNY and SVGAGI (reference sequence). The CDR3 length is 16 residues. Trimming took off 5 bases at V and 2 bases at J, with 15 bases between the two ends. CDR3 DNA sequence: TGTGCCAGCAGTGCAAGTAGGGGGGTGACTAATGAAAAACTGTTTTTT. Its translation: CASSASRGVTNEKLFF.

The genes are TRBV7-2 and TRBJ1-1; 7 nucleotides agree with TRBD1. The CDR3 totals 13 residues. The trim removed 5 bases at V and 1 base at J, leaving 1 base unmatched. Germline lookup yields CDR1 SGHTA and CDR2 FQGNSA. This CDR3 is CASSRQGNTEAFF. As DNA, the CDR3 is TGTGCCAGCAGCCGACAGGGGAACACTGAAGCTTTCTTT. Variable domain in full (rest from reference TRBV7-2 and TRBJ1-1): GAGVSQSPSNKVTEKGKDVELRCDPISGHTALYWYRQSLGQGLEFLIYFQGNSAPDKSGLPSDRFSAERTGGSVSTLTIQRTQQEDSAVYLCASSRQGNTEAFFGQGTRLTVV.

Note on this clone: Other DNA sequences in the sample encode the same CDR3. The chain combines TRBV12-3 or TRBV12-4 with TRBJ2-1; D remains ambiguous. Trimming pared 6 bases from V and 7 bases from J, leaving 10 bases between. This CDR3 comprises 12 residues. The CDR3 is CASSPTSNEQFF. The CDR3 DNA is TGTGCCAGCAGCCCGACCTCGAATGAGCAGTTCTTC.

The genes are TRBV7-9 and TRBJ1-5; 9 nucleotides line up with TRBD1. CDR1 and CDR2 (germline): SEHNR, FQNEAQ (reference sequence). J was trimmed by 4 bases and V by 0 bases; bases with no gene match: 1. The CDR3 length is 15 residues. CDR3 sequence (DNA): TGTGCCAGCAGCTTAGCAGGGACAGGGAATCAGCCCCAGCATTTT. Amino acids: CASSLAGTGNQPQHF.

This chain connects TRBV16 to TRBJ1-6; D gene uncertain. The germline V and J ends were trimmed by 1 base and 8 bases, with 6 bases remaining between them. CDR1 KGHSY and CDR2 FQNENV come from the germline V gene. This CDR3 has 13 amino acids. The CDR3 reads CASSQWEDSPLHF. The CDR3 nucleotides are TGTGCCAGCAGCCAATGGGAAGATTCACCCCTCCACTTT.

V is TRBV7-3 and J is TRBJ1-6, with D unresolved. The germline gives CDR1 SGHTA, CDR2 FQGTGA. CDR3 length equals 14 residues. V lost 2 bases, J lost 5 bases, and 7 bases lay in between. The CDR3 DNA sequence: TGTGCCAGCAGCTTACAGGCAGATAATTCACCCCTCCACTTT. This encodes CASSLQADNSPLHF.

V gene TRBV30 combines with J gene TRBJ1-4, with 8 bases aligning to TRBD1. V was pared by 3 bases and J by 4 bases, with 4 bases of the junction left unmatched. CDR1 GTSNPN and CDR2 SVGIG come from the germline V gene (reference sequence). This CDR3 spans 14 amino acids. CDR3 amino acids: CAWRRTGYNEKLFF. The DNA for the CDR3 is TGTGCCTGGAGGCGGACAGGGTATAATGAAAAACTGTTTTTT.

Only a few counts were recorded for this clone. The chain combines TRBV6-5 with TRBJ1-1; maybe TRBD1 (6 bases). Looked up from germline, CDR1 is MNHEY and CDR2 is SVGAGI. CDR3 length equals 15 residues. V lost 5 bases and J 5 bases, leaving 18 bases between the germline ends. This CDR3 reads CASSPNTGRGTEAFF. The DNA of the CDR3 is TGTGCCAGCAGTCCAAACACAGGGAGGGGGACTGAAGCTTTCTTT.

The chain joins TRBV7-8 to TRBJ2-3, with 12 bases identical to TRBD2. CDR3 length equals 18 residues. Germline V gene data show CDR1 as SGHVS and CDR2 as FQNEAQ. Trimming removed 1 base from V and 8 bases from J; junction bases left unmatched: 13. The DNA of the CDR3 is TGTGCCAGCAGCTTAGTGGCTAGCGGGGGGGGGACTATAGGTACGCAGTATTTT. Translated: CASSLVASGGGTIGTQYF.

The chain is built from TRBV7-2 and TRBJ2-3; 7 bases match TRBD1. The CDR3 runs to 15 residues. V was pared by 5 bases and J by 5 bases, with 10 bases of the junction left unmatched. Germline CDR1 and CDR2: SGHTA and FQGNSA. The chain's CDR3 is CASSLTGPRGDTQYF. The CDR3 DNA reads as TGTGCCAGCAGCCTGACAGGGCCAAGGGGAGATACGCAGTATTTT.

The chain employs TRBV19 and TRBJ1-2; no clear D. V lost 5 bases and J lost 4, with 11 bases in between. CDR1 is LNHDA and CDR2 is SQIVND in the germline V gene (reference sequence). The CDR3 covers 13 residues. Here the CDR3 reads CASSDRTTYGYTF. The CDR3 nucleotides are TGTGCCAGTAGTGACCGCACGACCTATGGCTACACCTTC.

This chain uses TRBV7-9 with TRBJ2-2; maybe TRBD2 (6 bases). The CDR3 consists of 13 residues. From germline, CDR1 is SEHNR and CDR2 FQNEAQ (reference sequence). V gave up 11 bases and J gave up 2 bases, with 12 bases separating them. The CDR3 here is CAERGTNTGELFF. Here the CDR3 DNA reads TGTGCCGAACGGGGGACCAACACCGGGGAGCTGTTTTTT. The entire variable domain, with the rest obtained from reference TRBV7-9 and TRBJ2-2, is as follows: DTGVSQNPRHKITKRGQNVTFRCDPISEHNRLYWYRQTLGQGPEFLTYFQNEAQLEKSRLLSDRFSAERPKGSFSTLEIQRTEQGDSAMYLCAERGTNTGELFFGEGSRLTVL.

The chain is built from TRBV3-1 (or the pseudogene TRBV3-2) and TRBJ1-5; D gene uncertain. V lost 1 base, J lost 3 bases, and 13 bases lay in between. This CDR3 region has 16 residues. Germline values: CDR1 LGHDT, CDR2 YNNKEL (reference sequence). CDR3 residues: CASSQVRRLINQPQHF. The CDR3 region has the DNA TGTGCCAGCAGCCAAGTTCGGCGGCTGATCAATCAGCCCCAGCATTTT.

The rearrangement uses TRBV4-3 and TRBJ1-5, with 8 bases identical to TRBD1. The CDR3 has 17 residues. In germline, CDR1 is LGHNA, CDR2 YSLEER. The V gene end was trimmed by 0 bases and the J gene end by 5 bases; junction bases not matched to a gene: 9. The CDR3 region is CASSQDLGRGPYQPQHF. The CDR3 DNA is TGCGCCAGCAGCCAAGATCTAGGCAGGGGGCCCTATCAGCCCCAGCATTTT.

The chain has TRBV5-8 and TRBJ1-5; unclear D gene. CDR1 and CDR2 from the germline V gene are SGHTS and YDEGEE. Trimming left V 0 bases short and J 4 bases short, with 2 bases between. There are 12 residues in the CDR3. CDR3 region: CASSLANQPQHF. In DNA form, the CDR3 reads TGTGCCAGCAGCTTGGCGAATCAGCCCCAGCATTTT.